Sequencing of this T cell receptor beta chain was carried out in a study of STAT5B mutations in CD4+ large granular lymphocyte leukemia. Of note for this clone: As yet, its antigen is unknown.

General study results and limits: TRBV06-family usage was enriched in top patient clones (8/27) versus controls (2/35).

The CDR3 has 13 amino acids. Trimming removed 8 bases at V and 4 bases at J, with 11 bases between. Per germline, CDR1 LNHDA and CDR2 SQIVND (reference sequence). TCRdb's copy holds only in-frame clones and misses some; the assay was immunoSEQ multiplex PCR. Of approximately 36,000 clones in the sample, more than 60% were seen once. The receptor's source is a human donor in good health. The chain combines TRBV19 with TRBJ2-2; no clear D. Specimen: CD4+ T cells from blood buffy coats. In nucleotides, the CDR3 is TGTGCCAGTTCCCGGAGCCGCACCGGGGAGCTGTTTTTT. Its translation is CASSRSRTGELFF.